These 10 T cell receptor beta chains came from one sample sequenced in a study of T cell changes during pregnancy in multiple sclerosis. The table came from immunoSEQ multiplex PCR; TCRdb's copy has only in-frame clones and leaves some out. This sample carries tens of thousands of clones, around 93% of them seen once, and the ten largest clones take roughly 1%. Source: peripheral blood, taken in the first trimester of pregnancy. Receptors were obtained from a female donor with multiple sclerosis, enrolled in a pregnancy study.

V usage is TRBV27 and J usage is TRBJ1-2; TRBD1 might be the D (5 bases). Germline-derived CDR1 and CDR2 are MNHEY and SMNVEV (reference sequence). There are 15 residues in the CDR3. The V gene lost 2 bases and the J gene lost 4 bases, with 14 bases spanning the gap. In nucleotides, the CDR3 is TGTGCCAGCAGTTTACGGGTAGGGGTAAGCTATGGCTACACCTTC. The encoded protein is CASSLRVGVSYGYTF.

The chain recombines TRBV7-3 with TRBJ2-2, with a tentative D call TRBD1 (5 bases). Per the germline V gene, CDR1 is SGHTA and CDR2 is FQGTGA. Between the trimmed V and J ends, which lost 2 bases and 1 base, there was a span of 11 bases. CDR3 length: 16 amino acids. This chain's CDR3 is CASSLQQAQNTGELFF. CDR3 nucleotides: TGTGCCAGCAGCTTACAACAGGCCCAGAACACCGGGGAGCTGTTTTTT. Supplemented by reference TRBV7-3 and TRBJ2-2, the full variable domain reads GAGVSQTPSNKVTEKGKYVELRCDPISGHTALYWYRQSLGQGPEFLIYFQGTGAADDSGLPNDRFFAVRPEGSVSTLKIQRTERGDSAVYLCASSLQQAQNTGELFFGEGSRLTVL.

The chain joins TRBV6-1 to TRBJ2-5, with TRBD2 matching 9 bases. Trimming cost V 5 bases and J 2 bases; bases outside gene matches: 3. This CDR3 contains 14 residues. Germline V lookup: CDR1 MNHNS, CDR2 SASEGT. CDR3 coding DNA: TGTGCCAGCAGTAGCGGGAGGATACAAGAGACCCAGTACTTC. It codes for CASSSGRIQETQYF.

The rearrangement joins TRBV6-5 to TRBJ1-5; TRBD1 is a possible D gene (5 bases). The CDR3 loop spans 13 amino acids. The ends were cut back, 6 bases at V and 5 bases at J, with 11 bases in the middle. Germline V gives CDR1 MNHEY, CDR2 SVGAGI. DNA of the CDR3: TGTGCCAGCAGGACAGCGAGAGATCAGCCCCAGCATTTT. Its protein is CASRTARDQPQHF.

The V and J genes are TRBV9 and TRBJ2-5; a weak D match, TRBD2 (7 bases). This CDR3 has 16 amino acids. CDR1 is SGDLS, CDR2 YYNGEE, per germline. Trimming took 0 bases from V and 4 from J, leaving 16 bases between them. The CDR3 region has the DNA TGTGCCAGCAGCGTAGGAGAGGGGGGGAGGGGAGAGACCCAGTACTTC. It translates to CASSVGEGGRGETQYF.

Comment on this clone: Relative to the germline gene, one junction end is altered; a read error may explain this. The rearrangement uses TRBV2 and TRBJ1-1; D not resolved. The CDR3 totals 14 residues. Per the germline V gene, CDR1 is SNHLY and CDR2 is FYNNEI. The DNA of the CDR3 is TGTGCCACCAGTACCTCTGGTAGCGGCACTGAAGCTTTCTTT. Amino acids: CATSTSGSGTEAFF.

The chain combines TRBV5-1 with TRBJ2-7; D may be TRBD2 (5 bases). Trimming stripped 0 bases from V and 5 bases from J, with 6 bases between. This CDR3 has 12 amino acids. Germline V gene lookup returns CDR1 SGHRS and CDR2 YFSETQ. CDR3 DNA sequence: TGCGCCAGCAGCTTGGCCGGGGACGAGCAGTACTTC. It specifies CASSLAGDEQYF. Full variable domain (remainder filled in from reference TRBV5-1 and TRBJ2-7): KAGVTQTPRYLIKTRGQQVTLSCSPISGHRSVSWYQQTPGQGLQFLFEYFSETQRNKGNFPGRFSGRQFSNSRSEMNVSTLELGDSALYLCASSLAGDEQYFGPGTRLTVT.

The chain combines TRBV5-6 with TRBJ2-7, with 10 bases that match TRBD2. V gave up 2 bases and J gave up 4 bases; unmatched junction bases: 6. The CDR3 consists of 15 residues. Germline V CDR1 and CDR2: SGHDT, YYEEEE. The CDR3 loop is CASSLAGGPQYEQYF. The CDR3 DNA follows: TGTGCCAGCAGCTTAGCGGGAGGGCCCCAATACGAGCAGTACTTC.

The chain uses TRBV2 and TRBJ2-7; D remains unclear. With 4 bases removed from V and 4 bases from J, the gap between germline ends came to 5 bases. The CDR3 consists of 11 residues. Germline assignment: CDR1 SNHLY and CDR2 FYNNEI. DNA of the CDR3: TGTGCCAGCAGTGCCATGTACGAGCAGTACTTC. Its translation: CASSAMYEQYF.

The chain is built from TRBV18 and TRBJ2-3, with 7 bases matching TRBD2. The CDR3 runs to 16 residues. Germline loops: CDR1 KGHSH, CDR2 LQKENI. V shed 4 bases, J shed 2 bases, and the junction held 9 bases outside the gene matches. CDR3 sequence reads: CASSLGQRGTTDTQYF. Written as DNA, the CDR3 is TGTGCCAGCTCACTTGGCCAGCGGGGAACCACAGATACGCAGTATTTT.